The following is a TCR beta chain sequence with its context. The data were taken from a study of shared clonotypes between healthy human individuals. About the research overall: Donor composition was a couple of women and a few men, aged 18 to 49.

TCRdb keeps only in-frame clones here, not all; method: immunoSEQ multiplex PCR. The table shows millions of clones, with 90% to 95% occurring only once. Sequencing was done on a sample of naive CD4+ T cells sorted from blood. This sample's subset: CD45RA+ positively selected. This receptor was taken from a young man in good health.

The CDR3 sequence: CASSPGTGTFETQYF. The CDR3, as DNA: TGCGCCAGCAGCCCGGGGACAGGGACGTTTGAGACCCAGTACTTC. The genes are TRBV4-1 and TRBJ2-5, with 9 bases aligning to TRBD1. CDR3 length equals 15 residues. Losses at the gene ends were 4 bases for V and 5 bases for J; bases not matched to a gene: 8. Germline loops: CDR1 MGHRA, CDR2 YSYEKL.